A single sample gave rise to the 9 T cell receptor beta chains below, sequenced in a study of T cell repertoires in cytomegalovirus infection (dated by TCRdb to about 2019). According to the study, the label for this sample's treatment or condition signals: in vitro stimulation with specific CMV peptide epitopes to enrich CMV-specific T cells. Their antigen targets remain unknown. Sequenced on an Illumina HiSeq 1500. Using fastp at Q25 and MiXCR, TCRdb reprocessed the public reads and kept productive beta chains. Under each unique CDR3 protein, matching rows form one entry showing the most common genes and DNA. The sample has around 570,000 distinct CDR3 sequences on record, over 35% of them singletons. The ten largest clones take up around 48% of the sample. Here the sequenced sample was cultured PBMCs, taken from culture after CMV antigen stimulation. These TCRs come from a human donor in good health (CMV status not recorded). Some clones in this sample may be carry-over from other donors' samples.

This clonotype showed up just a few times. This chain uses TRBV7-2 with TRBJ2-5, with a weak D call TRBD2 (5 bases). The CDR3 has 15 amino acids. Germline CDR1 is SGHTA and CDR2 is FQGNSA. V dropped 4 bases and J dropped 4 bases, with 16 bases sitting between them. CDR3 region: CASSYQAGSGETQYF. The DNA of the CDR3 is TGTGCCAGCAGCTACCAGGCGGGTTCCGGAGAGACCCAGTACTTC.

The V and J genes are TRBV2 and TRBJ2-3, with TRBD2 identical over 13 bases. With 6 bases clipped from V and 1 base from J, the junction kept 4 bases outside the gene matches. The germline V gene encodes CDR1 SNHLY and CDR2 FYNNEI. This CDR3 region has 16 residues. The CDR3: CASRPGLAGGTDTQYF. DNA of the CDR3: TGTGCCAGCAGGCCAGGACTAGCGGGGGGCACAGATACGCAGTATTTT. Based on the CDR3 plus reference TRBV2 and TRBJ2-3, the full variable domain is EPEVTQTPSHQVTQMGQEVILRCVPISNHLYFYWYRQILGQKVEFLVSFYNNEISEKSEIFDDQFSVERPDGSNFTLKIRSTKLEDSAMYFCASRPGLAGGTDTQYFGPGTRLTVL.

The gene calls are TRBV19 and TRBJ2-1, with 12 bases matching TRBD2. Trimming removed 6 bases from V and 6 bases from J; junction bases left unmatched: 9. Germline V gene lookup returns CDR1 LNHDA and CDR2 SQIVND (reference sequence). The CDR3 totals 16 residues. The CDR3, as DNA: TGTGCCAGTAGGGCCCTACTAGCGGGGGGAACCAATGAGCAGTTCTTC. Protein product: CASRALLAGGTNEQFF. Drawing the rest from reference TRBV19 and TRBJ2-1, the complete variable domain is DGGITQSPKYLFRKEGQNVTLSCEQNLNHDAMYWYRQDPGQGLRLIYYSQIVNDFQKGDIAEGYSVSREKKESFPLTVTSAQKNPTAFYLCASRALLAGGTNEQFFGPGTRLTVL.

V and J are TRBV29-1 and TRBJ2-6; D might be TRBD1 or TRBD2, each matching 5 bases. The CDR3 sequence is 13 residues long. V lost 6 bases to trimming and J lost 1 base, with 7 bases between them. CDR1 and CDR2 (germline): SQVTM, ANQGSEA. In nucleotides, the CDR3 is TGCAGCGTGGGGGTATCTGGGGCCAACGTCCTGACTTTC. Translated: CSVGVSGANVLTF. The complete variable domain, with remaining parts taken from reference TRBV29-1 and TRBJ2-6, reads SAVISQKPSRDICQRGTSLTIQCQVDSQVTMMFWYRQQPGQSLTLIATANQGSEATYESGFVIDKFPISRPNLTFSTLTVSNMSPEDSSIYLCSVGVSGANVLTFGAGSRLTVL.

Ten or more counts support this clonotype. The rearrangement joins TRBV7-2 to TRBJ1-4; the D is unclear. The CDR3 runs to 15 residues. Germline V CDR1 and CDR2: SGHTA, FQGNSA. V was cut by 3 bases and J by 0 bases, with 8 bases left in between. CDR3: CASSFSRATNEKLFF. In DNA form, the CDR3 reads TGTGCCAGCAGCTTCTCACGGGCAACTAATGAAAAACTGTTTTTT.

The V call is TRBV5-1, the J call TRBJ2-1; TRBD1 agrees at 8 bases. V gave up 4 bases and J gave up 10 bases; unmatched junction bases: 10. Germline V gives CDR1 SGHRS, CDR2 YFSETQ. CDR3 size: 14 residues. The CDR3 loop reads CASSAGLTGEEQFF. Here the CDR3 DNA reads TGCGCCAGCAGCGCTGGACTGACAGGGGAGGAGCAGTTCTTC.

This chain connects TRBV18 to TRBJ1-5, with D uncertain. This CDR3 is 15 amino acids long. Germline V gene lookup returns CDR1 KGHSH and CDR2 LQKENI. V lost 6 bases, J lost 0 bases, and 12 bases lay in between. CDR3 nucleotide sequence: TGTGCCAGCTCCCGAAGGCGATATAGCAATCAGCCCCAGCATTTT. It codes for CASSRRRYSNQPQHF.

The table lists this clonotype with a few counts. The V and J genes are TRBV20-1 and TRBJ1-5, with 9 bases fitting TRBD1. Trimming cost V 6 bases and J 6 bases; bases outside gene matches: 12. CDR1 is DFQATT and CDR2 is SNEGSKA in the germline V gene (reference sequence). This CDR3 comprises 15 residues. CDR3 protein: CSAKQTGGPVQPQHF. For the CDR3, the DNA is TGCAGTGCCAAACAGACAGGGGGACCGGTTCAGCCCCAGCATTTT.

This sequence joins TRBV19 and TRBJ1-5, with D unresolved. The germline V and J ends were trimmed by 4 bases and 0 bases, with 7 bases remaining between them. This CDR3 contains 14 residues. Per germline, CDR1 LNHDA and CDR2 SQIVND (reference sequence). This CDR3 reads CASSTGISNQPQHF. The CDR3 DNA sequence: TGTGCCAGTAGTACGGGGATTAGCAATCAGCCCCAGCATTTT.